This is a list of T cell receptor beta chains from one sample in a study of T cell repertoires in urothelial bladder cancer. The table came from immunoSEQ multiplex PCR; TCRdb's copy has only in-frame clones and leaves some out. Seen here are around 10,000 clones, approximately 52% observed once, and the top ten hold 25% to 40%. The specimen sequenced was tumor-infiltrating cells from bladder cancer. These receptors all come from a human donor with urothelial carcinoma. Both conserved end residues are part of each CDR3. Fields, in order: clone size, V gene, D gene, J gene, CDR3 DNA, CDR3 protein. D genes are given only for firm matches. The size entry is marked missing in some rows and otherwise reads once, few, many or a size class.

-	TRBV11-2	-	TRBJ2-1	TGTGCCAGCAGCTTGGGGGGGGCTTATGAGCAGTTCTTC	CASSLGGAYEQFF
-	TRBV5-5	-	TRBJ2-7	TGTGCCAGCAGCTTGTACGGAGTGGATGCGGGCTACGAGCAGTACTTC	CASSLYGVDAGYEQYF
-	TRBV4-1	-	TRBJ1-5	TGCGCCAGCAGCCAAGAGTCGGCCAGCTATCAGCCCCAGCATTTT	CASSQESASYQPQHF
-	TRBV5-4	TRBD1	TRBJ2-1	TGTGCCAGCAGCCAAGAGAGGTCCGGGACAGGGAGGCAGCAGTTCTTC	CASSQERSGTGRQQFF
-	TRBV9	TRBD1	TRBJ2-7	TGTGCCAGCAGCACAAATCCGGGACAGGGCTCCTACGAGCAGTACTTC	CASSTNPGQGSYEQYF
few	TRBV9	TRBD1	TRBJ1-2	TGTGCCAGCAGCTTAGGGCGGGGGGACAGGGTTCATGGCTACACCTTC	CASSLGRGDRVHGYTF
few	TRBV9	TRBD1	TRBJ1-3	TGTGCCAGCAGCCTCGAGACAGGGGGCCACTCTGGAAACACCATATATTTT	CASSLETGGHSGNTIYF
-	TRBV5-1	-	TRBJ2-7	TGCGCCAGCAGCTTGTGGGGGGAAGAGCAGTACTTC	CASSLWGEEQYF
-	TRBV5-1	-	TRBJ1-2	TGCGCCAGCAGCTTTGGGACTAACTATGGCTACACCTTC	CASSFGTNYGYTF
few	TRBV19	TRBD1	TRBJ2-1	TGTGCCAGTAGTATCCAACAGGGGGCTGGCACCTACAATGAGCAGTTCTTC	CASSIQQGAGTYNEQFF
-	TRBV18	TRBD1	TRBJ2-7	TGTGCCAGCTCACAAGGACAGGGCAGGACCTACGAGCAGTACTTC	CASSQGQGRTYEQYF
-	TRBV4-1	-	TRBJ2-3	TGCGCCAGCAGCCGGGGGGGGCGGGGCCCAGATACGCAGTATTTT	CASSRGGRGPDTQYF
medium-sized	TRBV9	TRBD1	TRBJ2-1	TGTGCCAGCAGCGTAGGTGGGACAGACTACAATGAGCAGTTCTTC	CASSVGGTDYNEQFF
few	TRBV2	TRBD1	TRBJ1-5	TGTGCCAGCTCCTGGGGGACAGGGGGCGGGCAGCCCCAGCATTTT	CASSWGTGGGQPQHF
-	TRBV6-4	-	TRBJ2-6	TGTGCCAGCAGTGATGATAAGACGAGACCTGGGGCCAACGTCCTGACTTTC	CASSDDKTRPGANVLTF
few	TRBV9	-	TRBJ1-1	TGTGCCAGCAGCGAGGGTTATGAGGCTGAAGCTTTCTTT	CASSEGYEAEAFF
-	TRBV14	TRBD1	TRBJ2-7	TGTGCCAGCAGCCAAGCCTGGGACAGGGGCTACGAGCAGTACTTC	CASSQAWDRGYEQYF
-	TRBV18	-	TRBJ2-1	TGTGCCAGCTCACCAAGTGGACTACCCTACAATGAGCAGTTCTTC	CASSPSGLPYNEQFF
-	TRBV27	TRBD1	TRBJ1-4	TGTGCCAGCAGTTTACACTACAGGGGCGGTAATGAAAAACTGTTTTTT	CASSLHYRGGNEKLFF
medium-sized	TRBV19	-	TRBJ2-7	TGTGCCAGTAGCAACACAGGGTGGGGTTCCTACGAGCAGTACTTC	CASSNTGWGSYEQYF
few	TRBV19	-	TRBJ1-1	TGTGCCAGTAGTTCACAGGGGAACACTGAAGCTTTCTTT	CASSSQGNTEAFF
-	TRBV15	TRBD1	TRBJ2-7	TGTGCCACCAGCAGAGCCGGGACAGGAGTATACGAGCAGTACTTC	CATSRAGTGVYEQYF
medium-sized	TRBV9	TRBD1	TRBJ1-2	TGTGCCAGCAGCTTAGGGAGGGGGGACAGGGTTCATGGCTACACCTTC	CASSLGRGDRVHGYTF
medium-sized	TRBV7-6	TRBD2	TRBJ2-3	TGTGCCAGCAGCCCGACTAGCGGTAGCACAGATACGCAGTATTTT	CASSPTSGSTDTQYF
-	TRBV19	TRBD1	TRBJ1-4	TGTGCCAGTAGTAGACAGGGGCGTACTAATGAAAAACTGTTTTTT	CASSRQGRTNEKLFF
-	TRBV20-1	-	TRBJ1-2	TGCACTCTTTGGGGGGAAGATGGCTACACCTTC	CTLWGEDGYTF
few	TRBV6-5	-	TRBJ2-2	TGTGCCAGCAGCCCGACGAACACCGGGGAGCTGTTTTTT	CASSPTNTGELFF
few	TRBV28	-	TRBJ1-2	TGTGCCAGCAGTTTATACAGAGATGGCTACACCTTC	CASSLYRDGYTF
-	TRBV12-5	TRBD1	TRBJ2-2	TGTGCTAGTGGCAAAGGACAGGGAAATACCGGGGAGCTGTTTTTT	CASGKGQGNTGELFF
few	TRBV19	-	TRBJ1-5	TGTGCCAGTAGTACCCTTCGGGCTCATCAGCCCCAGCATTTT	CASSTLRAHQPQHF
-	TRBV5-1	TRBD1	TRBJ1-6	TGCGCCAGCAGCTTGGTGGACAGGGCTTCACCCCTCCACTTT	CASSLVDRASPLHF
-	TRBV4-1	TRBD1	TRBJ2-7	TGCGCCAGCAGCTACCCCGGACAGGGTTACGAGCAGTACTTC	CASSYPGQGYEQYF
few	TRBV6-1	-	TRBJ1-1	TGTGCCAGCAGTGAGTTAGGGTGGAGCGCTGAAGCTTTCTTT	CASSELGWSAEAFF
-	TRBV30	-	TRBJ1-1	TGTGCCTGGGGACAACCGGGGACTGAAGCTTTCTTT	CAWGQPGTEAFF
few	TRBV4-1	-	TRBJ2-3	TGCGCCAGCAGCCGTGACAGGTTCACAGATACGCAGTATTTT	CASSRDRFTDTQYF
once	TRBV6-5	-	TRBJ1-6	TGTGCCAGCAGCCCAGTCTTAAATTCACCCCTCCACTTT	CASSPVLNSPLHF
few	TRBV27	-	TRBJ1-6	TGTGCCAGCAGTCCGACTCCGGGGGATCCAAGCTCCTATAATTCACCCCTCCACTTT	CASSPTPGDPSSYNSPLHF
-	TRBV4-1	-	TRBJ2-1	TGCGCCAGCAGCCAAGGACCCTACAATGAGCAGTTCTTC	CASSQGPYNEQFF
medium-sized	TRBV9	TRBD1	TRBJ1-3	TGTGCCAGCAGCGCCGACAGGGGTAACACCATATATTTT	CASSADRGNTIYF
few	TRBV27	TRBD1	TRBJ2-3	TGTGCCAGCTCACTCCTACCGGGACAGGGGGCAGATACGCAGTATTTT	CASSLLPGQGADTQYF
many	TRBV30	-	TRBJ1-1	TGTGCCTGGAGTGTACTACGACAGGAAGGAGTAACTTTCTTT	CAWSVLRQEGVTFF
-	TRBV6-5	-	TRBJ2-7	TGTGCCAGCACCTTTAAATGGGGTTTCGAGCAGTACTTC	CASTFKWGFEQYF
-	TRBV7-2	TRBD1	TRBJ2-6	TGTGCCAGCAGCTTGGACAGGGAGTACCTGACTTTC	CASSLDREYLTF
-	TRBV28	TRBD2	TRBJ2-3	TGTGCCAGCAGTAAGCGGGGGAACACAGATACGCAGTATTTT	CASSKRGNTDTQYF
-	TRBV20-1	TRBD1	TRBJ2-1	TGCAGTGCAGGACAGGGCCATGAGCAGTTCTTC	CSAGQGHEQFF
-	TRBV9	-	TRBJ2-2	TGTGCCAGCAGCGTAGACGATGCGGGGACCACCGGGGAGCTGTTTTTT	CASSVDDAGTTGELFF
-	TRBV30	TRBD1	TRBJ1-5	TGTGCCTGGAATGAACAGGGGTTGAGTCAGCCCCAGCATTTT	CAWNEQGLSQPQHF
-	TRBV4-3	-	TRBJ2-7	TGCGCCAGCAGCCAAGATCGAGGACAGACCTACGAGCAGTACTTC	CASSQDRGQTYEQYF
-	TRBV5-1	-	TRBJ2-3	TGCGCCAGCAGGTTCACAGCAGGATCTACAGATACGCAGTATTTT	CASRFTAGSTDTQYF
-	TRBV9	TRBD1	TRBJ1-1	TGTGCCAGCAGCCCGAGACAGGGGGCATCGACTGAAGCTTTCTTT	CASSPRQGASTEAFF